This T cell receptor beta chain was identified in a study of shared clonotypes between healthy human individuals. The authors distributed each subset's genomic DNA evenly over several immunoSEQ plates. TCRdb's copy holds only in-frame clones and misses some; the assay was immunoSEQ multiplex PCR. Seen here are more than 200,000 clones, 50% to 75% observed once, and the top ten hold around 10%. Germline V gene data show CDR1 as MDHEN and CDR2 as SYDVKM. The CDR3 runs to 13 residues. J lost 2 bases, V lost 6 bases, and 3 bases had no gene match. This TCR was sampled from a young man in good health. The chain recombines TRBV28 with TRBJ2-7; TRBD1 matches at 8 bases. Sample: memory CD4+ T cells sorted from blood. Regarding subset: CD45RA-negative fraction. CDR3 region: CASSDRGAYEQYF. CDR3 nucleotide sequence: TGTGCCAGCAGCGACAGGGGAGCCTACGAGCAGTACTTC.